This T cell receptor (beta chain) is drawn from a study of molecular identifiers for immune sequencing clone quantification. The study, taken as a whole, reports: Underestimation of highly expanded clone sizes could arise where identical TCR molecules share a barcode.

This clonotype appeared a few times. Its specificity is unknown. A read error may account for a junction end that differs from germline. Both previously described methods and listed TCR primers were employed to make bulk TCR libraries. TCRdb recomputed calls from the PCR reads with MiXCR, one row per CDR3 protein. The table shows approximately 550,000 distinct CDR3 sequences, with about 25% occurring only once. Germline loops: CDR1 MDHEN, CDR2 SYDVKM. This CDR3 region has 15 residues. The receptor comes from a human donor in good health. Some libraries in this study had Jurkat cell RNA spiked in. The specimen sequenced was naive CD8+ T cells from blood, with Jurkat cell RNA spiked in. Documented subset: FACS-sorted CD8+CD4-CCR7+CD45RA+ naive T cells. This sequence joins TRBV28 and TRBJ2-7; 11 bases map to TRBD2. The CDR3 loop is CASSVAGGPSHEQYF. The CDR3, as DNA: TGTGCCAGCAGTGTAGCGGGAGGGCCCTCCCACGAGCAGTACTTC.